These 23 T cell receptor beta chains came from one sample sequenced in a study of CD8+ T cells in alopecia areata. Extracted RNA was reverse transcribed into cDNA, the sequencing template. Clones were read by immunoSEQ multiplex PCR, and TCRdb kept only the in-frame ones, dropping some. This sample comprises roughly 120,000 clones, none seen once only. The specimen sequenced was lesional skin. Source of these receptors: a C3H/HeJ mouse with alopecia areata. Mouse strain MHC haplotype: H2-k.

On this clone: Gene names are mouse gene names. The CDR3 end falls 4 residues outside the read, so it is completed with the germline J gene. This chain joins TRBV13-3 and TRBJ2-3; 7 bases fit TRBD2. The J segment lost 0 bases and the V segment lost 2 bases, leaving 6 bases of the junction unmatched. CDR1 and CDR2 from the germline V gene are NNHDY and SYVADS. This CDR3 is built from 16 residues. Incomplete CDR3 DNA: TGTGCCAGCAGTGACCTGGGACTGTCTAGTGCAGAA. Its protein product is CASSDLGLSSAE. The entire CDR3 sequence reads CASSDLGLSSAETLYF.

This clone was picked up a small number of times. The gene names here belong to mouse. This CDR3 reads CASSRGQQDTQYF. The covered CDR3 bases are TGTGCTAGCAGTAGAGGTCAGCAAGAC. This chain connects TRBV17 to TRBJ2-5, with D uncertain. The CDR3 extends 4 residues past the end of the read, so its final part is completed from the germline J gene. Trimming took off 1 base at V and 3 bases at J, with 5 bases between the two ends. Germline lookup yields CDR1 MNHDT and CDR2 YYDKIL. This CDR3 contains 13 residues.

Comments on this clone: At residue 12, the TCRdb protein departs from the DNA translation, so the protein shown here was derived from the DNA itself. Germline and genes: mouse. The read stops 3 residues short of the end of the CDR3; the missing end is completed from the germline J gene. The genes are TRBV13-1 and TRBJ1-3; the D gene is possibly TRBD1 (5 bases). V was shortened by 2 bases and J by 2 bases, with 11 bases between the two germline ends. Per the germline V gene, CDR1 is NSHNY and CDR2 is SYGAGN. The CDR3 sequence is 15 residues long. Incomplete CDR3 DNA: TGTGCCAGCAGTGAAGGCAGGGTGCCTGGAAATACG. It is translated as CASSEGRVPGNT. The full-length CDR3 reads as CASSEGRVPGNTLYF.

In regard to this clone: The gene names here belong to mouse. The CDR3 goes on 4 residues after the read ends, and that part is filled in from the germline J gene. The chain uses TRBV13-3 and TRBJ2-2; TRBD2 agrees at 12 bases. Germline CDR1 reads NNHDY; CDR2 reads SYVADS. The CDR3 is 15 residues long. With V trimmed by 4 bases and J by 5 bases, 3 bases remained unmatched. The CDR3 bases that were read are TGTGCCAGCAGTTCTGGACTGGGGGGGACCGGG. Its protein is CASSSGLGGTG. The entire CDR3 protein reads CASSSGLGGTGQLYF. The whole variable domain, remainder taken from reference TRBV13-3 and TRBJ2-2, is EAAVTQSPRSKVAVTGGKVTLSCHQTNNHDYMYWYRQDTGHGLRLIHYSYVADSTEKGDIPDGYKASRPSQENFSLILELASLSQTAVYFCASSSGLGGTGQLYFGEGSKLTVL.

In its sample, this clone was seen a few times. Gene names refer to mouse genes. The sequenced CDR3 bases are TGTGCCAGCAGGTACAGGGATAACTAT. It codes for CASRYRDNY. The CDR3 reads in full as CASRYRDNYEQYF. V gene TRBV13-3 combines with J gene TRBJ2-7, with a weak D call TRBD1 (6 bases). The DNA ends 4 residues before the CDR3 does, and the rest of the CDR3 is filled in from the germline J gene. V lost 5 bases and J 3 bases, leaving 12 bases between the germline ends. CDR3 length equals 13 residues. CDR1 NNHDY and CDR2 SYVADS come from the germline V gene.

This clone turned up a few times. Germline and genes: mouse. The observed sequence ends 4 residues before the CDR3 terminus, with the missing tail filled in from the germline J gene. Other DNA variants within this sample encode the same CDR3. This chain joins TRBV13-2 and TRBJ2-7; 8 bases agree with TRBD2. J was trimmed by 3 bases and V by 2 bases; bases with no gene match: 4. Germline loops: CDR1 NNHNN, CDR2 SYGAGS (reference sequence). The CDR3 runs to 14 residues. The covered CDR3 bases are TGTGCCAGCGGTGAGAGGCTGGGGGGCTAT. Residues: CASGERLGGY. The whole CDR3 region reads CASGERLGGYEQYF.

For this clone: The listed genes are named as in mouse. The read terminates 4 residues ahead of where the CDR3 ends, so the germline J gene completes it. The V and J genes are TRBV13-3 and TRBJ2-4; TRBD2 matches at 10 bases. Germline V gene data show CDR1 as NNHDY and CDR2 as SYVADS. The ends lost 2 bases at V and 1 base at J; junction bases unmatched: 7. The CDR3 is 17 amino acids. The DNA read from the CDR3 is TGTGCCAGCAGTGACCCCGACTGGGGGGTGCGTCAAAAC. It codes for CASSDPDWGVRQN. The full CDR3 protein is CASSDPDWGVRQNTLYF.

This clone was counted a few times. Gene names are the mouse ones. The same CDR3 also results from other DNA sequences found in this sample. CDR3 DNA (partial): TGTGCTAGCAGTAGTTGGGGGGGCGGTGCAGAA. This translates into CASSSWGGGAE. In full, the CDR3 is CASSSWGGGAETLYF. The chain has TRBV17 and TRBJ2-3; 9 nucleotides match TRBD2. The read stops 4 residues short of the end of the CDR3; the missing end is completed from the germline J gene. Per the germline V gene, CDR1 is MNHDT and CDR2 is YYDKIL. The J segment lost 1 base and the V segment lost 3 bases, leaving 2 bases of the junction unmatched. This CDR3 has 15 residues.

This clone has a handful of counts. TCRdb gives a protein that differs at residue 12 from what the DNA encodes, so the protein here is translated from the DNA. Mouse names are used for the genes. The sequence runs out 3 residues before the end of the CDR3; the remainder is reconstructed from the germline J gene. The gene calls are TRBV19 and TRBJ1-6, with 11 bases matching TRBD1. TRBJ1-6 is an ORF; its function is uncertain. The V and J ends lost 4 bases and 4 bases, in that order; junction bases with no gene match: 1. This CDR3 comprises 15 residues. Germline loops: CDR1 FNHDT, CDR2 SITEND (reference sequence). The CDR3 bases that were read are TGTGCCAGCAGTGGGGACAGGGGGTATAATTCGCCC. Its protein product is CASSGDRGYNSP. The whole CDR3 region reads CASSGDRGYNSPLYF.

This clone has a handful of counts. Each gene name is a mouse one. The read falls 4 residues short of the CDR3 end, and the missing part is taken from the germline J gene. This sequence joins TRBV13-1 and TRBJ2-1, with D possibly TRBD1 on 6 matching bases. Germline lookup yields CDR1 NSHNY and CDR2 SYGAGN. V lost 4 bases and J 6 bases, leaving 17 bases between the germline ends. The length of the CDR3 is 15 residues. Partial CDR3 DNA: TGTGCCAGCAGTCTCCTACAGGGCCCCTTTGCT. Its protein is CASSLLQGPFA. The whole CDR3 is CASSLLQGPFAEQFF.

This clone was observed a few times. The gene names here belong to mouse. The read terminates 4 residues ahead of where the CDR3 ends, so the germline J gene completes it. The V gene is TRBV13-3, the J gene TRBJ1-2; no clear D gene. Germline CDR1 reads NNHDY; CDR2 reads SYVADS. This CDR3 region has 15 residues. Trimming removed 2 bases at V and 0 bases at J, with 11 bases between. CDR3 region: CASSEIRTANSDYTF. The sequenced part of the CDR3 DNA is TGTGCCAGCAGTGAAATAAGGACTGCAAACTCC.

This clone was found a few times. Gene names are the mouse ones. The read is 4 residues too short to cover the CDR3 end, so that end is filled in from the germline J gene. The chain has TRBV19 and TRBJ1-1; D may be TRBD1 (6 bases). The CDR3 is made up of 13 amino acids. CDR1 and CDR2 from the germline V gene are FNHDT and SITEND (reference sequence). The sequenced CDR3 bases are TGTGCCAGCAGCGCCTTACAGGGTACA. Amino acids: CASSALQGT. The entire CDR3 is CASSALQGTEVFF. Complete variable domain (other parts from reference TRBV19 and TRBJ1-1): GGIITQTPKFLIGQEGQKLTLKCQQNFNHDTMYWYRQDSGKGLRLIYYSITENDLQKGDLSEGYDASREKKSSFSLTVTSAQKNEMAVFLCASSALQGTEVFFGKGTRLTVV.

Of note for this clone: Any gene name here is a mouse gene name. The read terminates 4 residues ahead of where the CDR3 ends, so the germline J gene completes it. The chain links TRBV1 to TRBJ1-2, with D possibly being TRBD1 (6 bases). CDR1 NSQYPW and CDR2 LRSPGD come from the germline V gene (reference sequence). CDR3 length: 16 amino acids. V lost 2 bases and J 0 bases, leaving 13 bases between the germline ends. The covered CDR3 bases are TGCACCTGCAGTGCACTCGGGACAACCACAAACTCC. Translation: CTCSALGTTTNS. From start to end, the CDR3 is CTCSALGTTTNSDYTF.

Comment on this clone: Mouse names are used for the genes. The sequence runs out 4 residues before the end of the CDR3; the remainder is reconstructed from the germline J gene. The chain has TRBV13-1 and TRBJ1-4; the D gene is possibly TRBD1 (6 bases). Germline V gene data show CDR1 as NSHNY and CDR2 as SYGAGN. V was cut by 5 bases and J by 0 bases, with 11 bases left in between. The CDR3 runs to 15 residues. The sequenced part of the CDR3 DNA is TGTGCCAGCAGCTCTACAGGGATTTCCAACGAA. Protein sequence: CASSSTGISNE. The full CDR3 protein is CASSSTGISNERLFF.

A remark on this clone: Gene names and germline refer to mouse. The read ends 4 residues early relative to the CDR3; the germline J gene fills the gap. The chain has TRBV19 and TRBJ1-1; 9 nucleotides agree with TRBD1. The CDR3 sequence is 15 residues long. The V segment lost 4 bases and the J segment 0 bases; nucleotides outside the gene matches: 4. Germline values: CDR1 FNHDT, CDR2 SITEND (reference sequence). The CDR3 sequence: CASSPRTGANTEVFF. The covered CDR3 bases are TGTGCCAGCAGTCCCCGGACAGGGGCAAACACA.

Regarding this clone: Gene names follow the mouse nomenclature. The covered CDR3 bases are TGTGCCAGCAGTGGGGGGCCGGGACAGGGGTTCGAA. Protein: CASSGGPGQGFE. The entire CDR3 is CASSGGPGQGFERLFF. The chain recombines TRBV13-1 with TRBJ1-4; 10 bases are shared with TRBD1. The missing CDR3 end, 4 residues past where the read stops, is filled in from the germline J gene. Germline assignment: CDR1 NSHNY and CDR2 SYGAGN. This CDR3 region has 16 residues.

This clone was seen more than once but under ten times. Translating the DNA gives a protein that differs from the TCRdb entry at residue 13; the protein shown here is that DNA translation. The gene names here belong to mouse. Sequencing ends 3 residues short of the CDR3 end; the germline J gene provides the rest. The chain joins TRBV13-3 to TRBJ1-3; 9 bases match TRBD1. There are 16 residues in the CDR3. V shed 3 bases and J 0 bases; nucleotides not matched to a gene: 4. The germline gives CDR1 NNHDY, CDR2 SYVADS. Partial CDR3 DNA: TGTGCCAGCAGTGCACAGGGGGCGCATTCTGGAAATACG. The encoded protein is CASSAQGAHSGNT. The CDR3 as a whole reads CASSAQGAHSGNTLYF. The whole variable domain, filled in from reference TRBV13-3 and TRBJ1-3, reads EAAVTQSPRSKVAVTGGKVTLSCHQTNNHDYMYWYRQDTGHGLRLIHYSYVADSTEKGDIPDGYKASRPSQENFSLILELASLSQTAVYFCASSAQGAHSGNTLYFGEGSRLIVV.

Points on this clone: Any gene name here is a mouse gene name. The CDR3 end is not reached by the read, which stops 4 residues before it; the germline J gene fills it in. This chain connects TRBV13-2 to TRBJ1-4, with 8 bases matching TRBD1. With 0 bases clipped from V and 6 bases from J, the junction kept 7 bases outside the gene matches. Looked up from germline, CDR1 is NNHNN and CDR2 is SYGAGS (reference sequence). The CDR3 runs 16 residues. CDR3 DNA, as far as it was read: TGTGCCAGCGGTGATGCCCGGGACAGGTTAGACGAA. Translating it yields CASGDARDRLDE. The full CDR3 sequence reads CASGDARDRLDERLFF.

There are a few counts of this clone. Genes here carry mouse names. The covered CDR3 bases are TGCACCTGCAGTGCAGGATGGGGGGTTGCAGAA. Amino acid sequence: CTCSAGWGVAE. The whole CDR3 is CTCSAGWGVAETLYF. The chain recombines TRBV1 with TRBJ2-3; 7 nucleotides align to TRBD2. The CDR3 goes on 4 residues after the read ends, and that part is filled in from the germline J gene. Per germline, CDR1 NSQYPW and CDR2 LRSPGD (reference sequence). The CDR3 has 15 amino acids. The V and J ends lost 1 base and 2 bases, in that order; junction bases with no gene match: 3.

This clone has a handful of counts. Gene and germline names: mouse. The CDR3 end is not reached by the read, which stops 4 residues before it; the germline J gene fills it in. The chain combines TRBV13-1 with TRBJ2-7; TRBD1 aligns across 7 bases. The germline V gene has CDR1 NSHNY and CDR2 SYGAGN. Germline trimming cut 1 base from V and 1 base from J; bases unmatched to any gene: 2. This CDR3 region has 14 residues. CDR3 residues: CASSDPGQSYEQYF. CDR3 DNA, as far as it was read: TGTGCCAGCAGTGATCCGGGACAGTCCTAT.

About this clone itself: Gene names refer to mouse genes. The missing CDR3 end, 4 residues past where the read stops, is filled in from the germline J gene. The chain recombines TRBV16 with TRBJ2-3, with a tentative D call TRBD2 (8 bases). This CDR3 comprises 16 residues. V was shortened by 5 bases and J by 0 bases, with 15 bases between the two germline ends. Per the germline V gene, CDR1 is SGHSA and CDR2 is FRNQAP. This chain's CDR3 is CASSPGGARSAETLYF. The CDR3 bases that were read are TGTGCAAGCAGCCCAGGGGGGGCGCGAAGTGCAGAA.

This clone was detected only a few times. The gene symbols are mouse symbols. CDR3 sequence: CASGDWTGDEQYF. The CDR3 DNA, read in part, is TGTGCCAGCGGTGATTGGACAGGGGAT. The rearrangement links TRBV13-2 to TRBJ2-7; TRBD1 agrees at 9 bases. The CDR3 end lies 4 residues beyond the end of the read and is filled in from the germline J gene. The CDR3 is 13 residues long. Germline-derived CDR1 and CDR2 are NNHNN and SYGAGS (reference sequence).

The sample holds a few counts of this clone. Germline and genes: mouse. The read halts 4 residues ahead of the CDR3 end, with the missing end drawn from the germline J gene. V usage is TRBV13-3 and J usage is TRBJ2-7, with 8 bases that match TRBD2. Per germline, CDR1 NNHDY and CDR2 SYVADS. The CDR3 length is 16 residues. V shed 2 bases, J shed 0 bases, and the junction held 7 bases outside the gene matches. The CDR3 DNA, read in part, is TGTGCCAGCAGTGAAGAGCCGACTGGGGACTCCTAT. Amino acid sequence: CASSEEPTGDSY. The whole CDR3 region reads CASSEEPTGDSYEQYF.